The clone carrying this TCR beta chain was recorded at least ten times. Its antigen is currently unknown. This sample stems from a study of T-cell reconstitution after alpha-beta-depleted transplantation in children. During its preparation, the TCRbeta library received unique molecular identifiers. In TCRdb, the PCR reads were re-called with MiXCR into one record per CDR3 protein. The sample carries 670,000 or so distinct CDR3 sequences, around 13% recorded once. Study conclusions and caveats: Expanded graft clones, several hundred of them, were reportedly the source of alpha-beta T cells about two months after transplant. A year had passed since transplant, and T-cell counts and diversity by then came mostly from newly produced T cells. Surviving recipient cells, namely T cells and thymic progenitors, were the source of high day-60 TCRbeta diversity in some patients.

Germline-derived CDR1 and CDR2 are MDHEN and SYDVKM. There are 14 residues in the CDR3. The J segment lost 7 bases and the V segment lost 2 bases, leaving 2 bases of the junction unmatched. The TCR was taken from a girl aged 2 to 9 with congenital amegakaryocytic thrombocytopenia, due to receive a stem cell transplant. The chain is built from TRBV28 and TRBJ2-1, with TRBD2 matching over 10 bases. Specimen: PBMCs, collected before TCRalphabeta/CD19-depleted stem cell transplant. CDR3 DNA: TGTGCCAGCAGTTTAAGGGGACTAGCGAATGAGCAGTTCTTC. It is translated as CASSLRGLANEQFF.